These 14 T cell receptor beta chains were all obtained from the same sample, sequenced in a study of T cells in women clearing cervical HPV infection. Sequenced by immunoSEQ multiplex PCR; TCRdb stores in-frame clones only, minus some. The table lists some 20,000 clones, with approximately 5.3% in the top ten. Sequencing was done on a sample of blood buffy coat. These receptors were taken from a woman aged 18 to 69 with a cervical HPV16 infection that either progressed to CIN3+ or cleared (not recorded which).

A remark on this clone: The read stops 3 residues short of the end of the CDR3; the missing end is completed from the germline J gene. J is TRBJ2-5 and V is TRBV28; TRBD1 agrees at 7 bases. This CDR3 has 16 amino acids. Germline loops: CDR1 MDHEN, CDR2 SYDVKM. V dropped 5 bases and J dropped 3; count of bases not matched to a gene: 12. CDR3 sequence reads: CASSLDQTGQEETQYF. The CDR3 DNA, read in part, is TGTGCCAGCAGTCTTGACCAGACAGGGCAGGAAGAGACC. Combining the CDR3 with reference TRBV28 and TRBJ2-5 gives the whole variable domain DVKVTQSSRYLVKRTGEKVFLECVQDMDHENMFWYRQDPGLGLRLIYFSYDVKMKEKGDIPEGYSVSREKKERFSLILESASTNQTSMYLCASSLDQTGQEETQYFGPGTRLLVL.

Points on this clone: The missing CDR3 end, 3 residues past where the read stops, is filled in from the germline J gene. This chain uses TRBV20-1 with TRBJ2-3, with TRBD1 matching over 8 bases. The ends lost 1 base at V and 2 bases at J; junction bases unmatched: 8. The CDR3 is made up of 16 amino acids. Germline V CDR1 and CDR2: DFQATT, SNEGSKA (reference sequence). The CDR3 loop is CSARGVGQGYTDTQYF. CDR3 DNA, as far as it was read: TGCAGTGCTAGAGGCGTCGGACAGGGTTACACAGATACG.

Its frequency marks this clone as medium-sized. The observed sequence ends 3 residues before the CDR3 terminus, with the missing tail filled in from the germline J gene. V and J are TRBV7-4 and TRBJ2-3; maybe TRBD2 (6 bases). The V and J ends lost 5 bases and 0 bases respectively, with 15 bases between them. The CDR3 has 16 amino acids. Looked up from germline, CDR1 is SGHVT and CDR2 is SQSDAQ. This chain's CDR3 is CASSPGEDDSTDTQYF. CDR3 DNA (partial): TGTGCCAGCAGCCCCGGGGAGGATGATAGCACAGATACG.

As regards this clone: The CDR3 end lies 3 residues beyond the end of the read and is filled in from the germline J gene. The rearrangement joins TRBV5-1 to TRBJ2-2; D may be TRBD1 (6 bases). The CDR3 runs to 15 residues. The V end lost 3 bases, the J end lost 4 bases, and 13 bases lay between the germline ends. Germline CDR1 and CDR2: SGHRS and YFSETQ. CDR3 bases read: TGCGCCAGCAGCTCTGGGGGCGCGACCACCGGGGAG. This translates into CASSSGGATTGE. The full CDR3 sequence reads CASSSGGATTGELFF.

To note about this clone: The read ends 3 residues early relative to the CDR3; the germline J gene fills the gap. The chain recombines TRBV6-4 with TRBJ2-1; D is possibly TRBD2 (5 bases). There are 17 residues in the CDR3. The germline V gene has CDR1 MRHNA and CDR2 SNTAGT. Trimming removed 2 bases at V and 2 bases at J, with 16 bases between. The chain's CDR3 is CASSDQVFGVAYNEQFF. Incomplete CDR3 DNA: TGTGCCAGCAGTGACCAGGTGTTCGGGGTAGCCTACAATGAG.

Worth noting for this clone: The CDR3 goes on 3 residues after the read ends, and that part is filled in from the germline J gene. The rearrangement uses TRBV2 and TRBJ2-3; D not certain. Germline V gene sequence: CDR1 SNHLY, CDR2 FYNNEI. V was cut by 4 bases and J by 8 bases, with 7 bases left in between. The CDR3 spans 11 residues. Incomplete CDR3 DNA: TGTGCCAGCAGTGCGAGCGCTACG. This codes for CASSASAT. The whole CDR3 reads CASSASATQYF.

As concerns this clone: Sequencing ends 3 residues short of the CDR3 end; the germline J gene provides the rest. V usage is TRBV2 and J usage is TRBJ2-3; D perhaps matches TRBD2 (6 bases). CDR1 is SNHLY and CDR2 is FYNNEI in the germline V gene. The CDR3 is 15 residues long. Trimming left V 5 bases short and J 0 bases short, with 12 bases between. The sequenced part of the CDR3 DNA is TGTGCCAGCAGTACCCTAGCGAGTAGCACAGATACG. Its protein is CASSTLASSTDT. In full, the CDR3 is CASSTLASSTDTQYF.

The CDR3 sequence: CASSLSGGGYEQYF. The DNA read from the CDR3 is TGTGCCAGCAGTTTATCGGGCGGGGGCTACGAG. The chain carries TRBV27 and TRBJ2-7, with 7 bases aligning to TRBD2. Read data end 3 residues before the CDR3 end; the end is taken from the germline J gene. Germline-derived CDR1 and CDR2 are MNHEY and SMNVEV (reference sequence). This CDR3 has 14 residues. The junction had 2 bases not matched to a gene; V was cut back by 0 bases and J by 3 bases.

As to this clone: The CDR3 extends 3 residues past the end of the read, so its final part is completed from the germline J gene. The chain couples TRBV6-4 to TRBJ1-1, with D possibly matching TRBD1 (5 bases). The germline V gene has CDR1 MRHNA and CDR2 SNTAGT. This CDR3 has 14 residues. Trimming took 3 bases from V and 1 from J, leaving 9 bases between them. The covered CDR3 bases are TGTGCCAGCAGTGAAGGAGGGGAGAACACTGAA. It specifies CASSEGGENTE. In full, the CDR3 is CASSEGGENTEAFF.

Incomplete CDR3 DNA: TGTGCCAGCAGCTTAGAGGGACAGGGCGGTGAAAAA. Residues: CASSLEGQGGEK. The whole CDR3 sequence is CASSLEGQGGEKLFF. V usage is TRBV7-6 and J usage is TRBJ1-4; 9 nucleotides match TRBD1. The CDR3 end is not reached by the read, which stops 3 residues before it; the germline J gene fills it in. The CDR3 has 15 residues. The trim removed 1 base at V and 7 bases at J, leaving 4 bases unmatched. The V gene's germline CDR1 is SGHVS and CDR2 FNYEAQ. Drawing the rest from reference TRBV7-6 and TRBJ1-4, the complete variable domain is GAGVSQSPRYKVTKRGQDVALRCDPISGHVSLYWYRQALGQGPEFLTYFNYEAQQDKSGLPNDRFSAERPEGSISTLTIQRTEQRDSAMYRCASSLEGQGGEKLFFGSGTQLSVL.

On this clone itself: The CDR3 extends 3 residues past the end of the read, so its final part is completed from the germline J gene. The chain has TRBV5-1 and TRBJ2-5; 11 positions match TRBD1. V was pared by 4 bases and J by 0 bases, with 11 bases of the junction left unmatched. CDR1 and CDR2 (germline): SGHRS, YFSETQ. The CDR3 contains 18 residues. Here the CDR3 reads CASSQIGGTGGYQETQYF. Partial CDR3 DNA: TGCGCCAGCAGCCAGATTGGGGGGACAGGGGGTTACCAAGAGACC.

Comments on this clone: The sequenced fragment ends 3 residues before the CDR3 boundary, so the rest is inferred from the germline J gene. This chain uses TRBV5-1 with TRBJ2-3, with D possibly matching TRBD1 (6 bases). V lost 0 bases and J lost 6, with 11 bases in between. CDR3 length: 14 residues. Per the germline V gene, CDR1 is SGHRS and CDR2 is YFSETQ. CDR3 DNA (partial): TGCGCCAGCAGCTTGGTAACAGGGACGGATACG. Amino acid sequence: CASSLVTGTDT. The whole CDR3 sequence reads CASSLVTGTDTQYF.

Points on this clone: The missing CDR3 end, 3 residues past where the read stops, is filled in from the germline J gene. The rearrangement joins TRBV6-1 to TRBJ1-1; D may be TRBD1 (6 bases). The CDR3 is 14 residues long. Trimming removed 4 bases from V and 4 bases from J, with 13 bases in between. Per the germline V gene, CDR1 is MNHNS and CDR2 is SASEGT. CDR3 bases read: TGTGCCAGCAGTGTACGGGGGGCGGGCACTGAA. Translating gives CASSVRGAGTE. The full CDR3 protein reads CASSVRGAGTEAFF.

Turning to this clone: The read is 3 residues too short to cover the CDR3 end, so that end is filled in from the germline J gene. The chain has TRBV7-2 and TRBJ1-2; unclear D gene. V was trimmed by 1 base and J by 6 bases, leaving 15 bases between them. CDR3 length: 15 amino acids. Germline V gives CDR1 SGHTA, CDR2 FQGNSA. CDR3 DNA (partial): TGTGCCAGCAGCTTAGGGCCAAATCGAGTAAATGGC. Translated: CASSLGPNRVNG. The entire CDR3 sequence reads CASSLGPNRVNGYTF.